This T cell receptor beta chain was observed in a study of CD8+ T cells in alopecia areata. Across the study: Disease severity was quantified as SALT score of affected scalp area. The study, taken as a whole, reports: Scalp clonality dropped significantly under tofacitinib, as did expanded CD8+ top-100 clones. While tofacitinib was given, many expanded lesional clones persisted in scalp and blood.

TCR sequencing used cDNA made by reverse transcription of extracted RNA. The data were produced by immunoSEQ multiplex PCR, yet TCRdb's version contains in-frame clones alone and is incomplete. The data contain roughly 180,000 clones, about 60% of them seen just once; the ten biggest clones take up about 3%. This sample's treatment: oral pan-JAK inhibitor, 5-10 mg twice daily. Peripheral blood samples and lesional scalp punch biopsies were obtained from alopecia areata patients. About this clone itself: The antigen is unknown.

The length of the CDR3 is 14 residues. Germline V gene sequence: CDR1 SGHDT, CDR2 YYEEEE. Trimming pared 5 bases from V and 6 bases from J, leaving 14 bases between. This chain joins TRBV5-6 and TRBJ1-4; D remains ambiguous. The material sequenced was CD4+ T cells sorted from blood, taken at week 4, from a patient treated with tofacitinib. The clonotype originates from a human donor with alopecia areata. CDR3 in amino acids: CASRSQGTDEKLFF. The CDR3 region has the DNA TGTGCCAGCAGGAGTCAAGGAACGGATGAAAAACTGTTTTTT.